This T cell receptor (beta chain) was identified in a study of blood T cell repertoires in COVID-19. Whole-study context: T cells, B-cell-depleted T cells, or PBMCs provided the cDNA or gDNA that served as material.

Original handling: Nucleated cell counts were estimated from reference gene primer amplification. Sequencing used immunoSEQ multiplex PCR; TCRdb keeps in-frame clones, though not all of them. That table is the source of V, J and clone size, and D and trimming were worked out from the DNA. The table has around 98,000 clones, more than 60% seen once. V was clipped by 6 bases and J by 4 bases; unmatched bases: 16. The germline V gene encodes CDR1 MDHEN and CDR2 SYDVKM. The CDR3 is 18 residues long. The sequence was collected from a man between 65 and 85 years old with acute or convalescent COVID-19. The chain combines TRBV28 with TRBJ1-1, with 11 bases that match TRBD1. The sequenced sample was peripheral blood. The CDR3 DNA reads as TGTGCCAGCAGACCAATGACCGGACAGGGGGCGAAAGGCACTGAAGCTTTCTTT. It yields the protein CASRPMTGQGAKGTEAFF.